This T cell receptor beta chain derives from a study of regulatory T cells. General study points: Regulatory T cells showed the strongest V-J pair restriction and V/J gene skewing among patient repertoires. In CD3G-deficient patients, conventional CD4+ T cells were enriched for hydrophobic CDR3 residues at positions 6 and 7.

Primers: 52 TRBV forward and 13 TRBJ reverse. Repertoires were generated with immunoSEQ multiplex PCR, while TCRdb's copy carries only in-frame clones and drops some. The data contain approximately 29,000 clones, about 93% of them singletons. As regards this clone: The antigen is not known.

The length of the CDR3 is 15 residues. Germline values: CDR1 KGHSH, CDR2 LQKENI. V was pared by 5 bases and J by 4 bases, with 5 bases of the junction left unmatched. This clonotype was obtained from a child aged 2-15 years with CD3G deficiency. Sequenced sample: conventional CD4+ T cells sorted from blood. This chain links TRBV18 with TRBJ2-1; 10 bases line up with TRBD1. The CDR3 sequence: CASSAGQGGYNEQFF. CDR3 bases: TGTGCCAGCTCAGCAGGACAGGGGGGATACAATGAGCAGTTCTTC.